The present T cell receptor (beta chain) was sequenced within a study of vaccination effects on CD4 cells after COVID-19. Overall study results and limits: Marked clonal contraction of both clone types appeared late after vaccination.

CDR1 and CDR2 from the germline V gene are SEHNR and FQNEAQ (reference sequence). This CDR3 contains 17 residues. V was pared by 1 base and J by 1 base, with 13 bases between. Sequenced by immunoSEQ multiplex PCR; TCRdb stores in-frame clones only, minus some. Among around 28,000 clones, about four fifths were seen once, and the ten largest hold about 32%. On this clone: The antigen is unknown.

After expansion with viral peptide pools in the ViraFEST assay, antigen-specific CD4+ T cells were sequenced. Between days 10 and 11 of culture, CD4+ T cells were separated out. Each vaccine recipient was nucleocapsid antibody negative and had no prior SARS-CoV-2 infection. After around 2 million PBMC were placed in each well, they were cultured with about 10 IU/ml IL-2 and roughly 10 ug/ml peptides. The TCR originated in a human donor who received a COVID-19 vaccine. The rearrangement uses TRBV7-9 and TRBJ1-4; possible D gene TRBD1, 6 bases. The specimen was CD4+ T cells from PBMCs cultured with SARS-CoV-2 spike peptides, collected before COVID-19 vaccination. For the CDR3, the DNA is TGTGCCAGCAGCTTAGGTTCGATACAGGGAACTAATGAAAAACTGTTTTTT. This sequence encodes CASSLGSIQGTNEKLFF.